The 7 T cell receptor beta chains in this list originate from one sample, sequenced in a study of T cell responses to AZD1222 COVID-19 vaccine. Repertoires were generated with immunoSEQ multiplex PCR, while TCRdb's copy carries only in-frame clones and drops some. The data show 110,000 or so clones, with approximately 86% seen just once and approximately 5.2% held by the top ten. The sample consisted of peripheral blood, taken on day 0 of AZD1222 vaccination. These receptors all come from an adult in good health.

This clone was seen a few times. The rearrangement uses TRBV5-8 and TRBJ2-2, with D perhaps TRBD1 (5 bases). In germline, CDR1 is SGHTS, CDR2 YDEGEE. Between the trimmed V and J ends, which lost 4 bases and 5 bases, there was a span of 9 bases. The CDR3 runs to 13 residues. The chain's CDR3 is CASSTRQTGELFF. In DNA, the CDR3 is TGTGCCAGCAGCACAAGACAGACCGGGGAGCTGTTTTTT.

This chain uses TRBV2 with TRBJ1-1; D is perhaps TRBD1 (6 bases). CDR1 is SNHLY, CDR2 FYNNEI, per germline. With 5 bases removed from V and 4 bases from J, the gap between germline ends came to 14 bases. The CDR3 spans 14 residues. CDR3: CASSSQGWSTEAFF. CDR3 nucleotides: TGTGCCAGCAGTTCCCAGGGGTGGAGCACTGAAGCTTTCTTT.

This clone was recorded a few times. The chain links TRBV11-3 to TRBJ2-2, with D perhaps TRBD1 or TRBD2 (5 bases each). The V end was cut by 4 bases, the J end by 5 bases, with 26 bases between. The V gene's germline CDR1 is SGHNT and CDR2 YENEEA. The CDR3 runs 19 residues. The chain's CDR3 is CASSSKSPGTYTGTGELFF. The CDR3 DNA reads TGTGCCAGCAGCTCCAAATCCCCGGGGACCTACACGGGGACCGGGGAGCTGTTTTTT. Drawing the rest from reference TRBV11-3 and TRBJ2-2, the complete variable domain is EAGVVQSPRYKIIEKKQPVAFWCNPISGHNTLYWYLQNLGQGPELLIRYENEEAVDDSQLPKDRFSAERLKGVDSTLKIQPAELGDSAVYLCASSSKSPGTYTGTGELFFGEGSRLTVL.

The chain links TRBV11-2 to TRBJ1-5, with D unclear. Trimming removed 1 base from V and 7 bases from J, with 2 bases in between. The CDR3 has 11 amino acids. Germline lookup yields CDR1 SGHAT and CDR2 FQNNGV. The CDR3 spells CASSLVQPQHF. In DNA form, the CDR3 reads TGTGCCAGCAGCTTAGTACAGCCCCAGCATTTT.

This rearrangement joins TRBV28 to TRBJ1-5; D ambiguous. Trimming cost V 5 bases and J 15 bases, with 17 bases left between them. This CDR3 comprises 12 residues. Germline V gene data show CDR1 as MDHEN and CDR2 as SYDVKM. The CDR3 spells CASSPPTRPPHF. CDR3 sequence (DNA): TGTGCCAGCAGTCCCCCAACCCGACCGCCGCATTTT. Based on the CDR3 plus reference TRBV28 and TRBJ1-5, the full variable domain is DVKVTQSSRYLVKRTGEKVFLECVQDMDHENMFWYRQDPGLGLRLIYFSYDVKMKEKGDIPEGYSVSREKKERFSLILESASTNQTSMYLCASSPPTRPPHFGDGTRLSIL.

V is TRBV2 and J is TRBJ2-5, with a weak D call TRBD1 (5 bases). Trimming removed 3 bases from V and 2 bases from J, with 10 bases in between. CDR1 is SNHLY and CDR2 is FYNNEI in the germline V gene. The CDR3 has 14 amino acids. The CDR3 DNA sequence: TGTGCCAGCAGTGATGGTACAGGTCAAGAGACCCAGTACTTC. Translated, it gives CASSDGTGQETQYF.

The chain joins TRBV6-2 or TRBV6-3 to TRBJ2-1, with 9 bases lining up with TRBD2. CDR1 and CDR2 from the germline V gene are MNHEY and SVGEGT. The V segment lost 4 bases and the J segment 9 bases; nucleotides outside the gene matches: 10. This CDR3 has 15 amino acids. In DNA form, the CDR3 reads TGTGCCAGCAGTTTAGCGGGGGCCAGGGGGGGTGAGCAGTTCTTC. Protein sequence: CASSLAGARGGEQFF.